The clone carrying this TCR beta chain was seen once. This CDR3 is built from 14 residues. Trimming stripped 4 bases from V and 3 bases from J, with 14 bases between. The V gene's germline CDR1 is SGDLS and CDR2 YYNGEE. Source study methods: Reference gene primer amplification gave nucleated cell count estimates. Clones were read by immunoSEQ multiplex PCR, and TCRdb kept only the in-frame ones, dropping some. That table furnishes V, J and clone size, whereas the DNA furnished D and trimming. This sample has some 44,000 clones; about 88% occur once, and the top ten carry 2% to 2.5%. This record comes from a study of blood T cell repertoires in COVID-19. Study at large: Some COVID-19 samples were acute and others convalescent; all came from the United States, Italy and Spain. In each case, the material was cDNA or gDNA derived from T cells, B-cell-depleted T cells, or PBMCs.

Sequencing used peripheral blood. The TCR sequence derives from a human donor in a cohort sampled during active COVID-19. The genes are TRBV9 and TRBJ2-7, with D perhaps matching TRBD2 (5 bases). For the CDR3, the DNA is TGTGCCAGCAGCCCCGGGGTCCAAAGCTACGAGCAGTACTTC. Its translation is CASSPGVQSYEQYF.